A selection of T cell receptor beta chains follows, all from one sample in a study of control samples from healthy donors and cancer patients. Profiled with immunoSEQ multiplex PCR; TCRdb holds only in-frame clones, not every one. The sample has tens of thousands of clones, 75% to 90% seen once. Material: PBMCs. Every receptor here comes from a woman aged 45-60 years with colorectal cancer. CDR3s include the opening cysteine and the closing phenylalanine or tryptophan. Fields, in order: D gene, clone size, J gene, V gene, CDR3 DNA, CDR3 protein. A D gene is named only where the DNA matches it firmly. Some rows mark clone size as missing; the rest say once, few, many or name a class of expanded clone.

TRBD1 NA TRBJ1-1 TRBV10-1 TGCGCCAGCAGCCTGAAACCGGGACAGAGCGAAGCTTTCTTT CASSLKPGQSEAFF
NA NA TRBJ1-1 TRBV5-5 TGTGCCAGCAGCTTGGATCCGGGCACGAACACTGAAGCTTTCTTT CASSLDPGTNTEAFF
NA NA TRBJ1-2 TRBV4-1 TGCGCCAGCAGCCAAGATTTGATGGGGGACTATGGCTACACCTTC CASSQDLMGDYGYTF
NA NA TRBJ2-2 TRBV5-1 TGCGCCAGCAGCTTGGAAGGGTTCACCGGGGAGCTGTTTTTT CASSLEGFTGELFF
NA once TRBJ1-5 TRBV5-1 TGCGCCAGCAGCCCTGGGGAGATCAATCAGCCCCAGCATTTT CASSPGEINQPQHF
TRBD2 NA TRBJ2-3 TRBV5-1 TGCGCCAGCAGCTTGGAGGGACTAGCGGGGGGACTTACCACTCTAGATACGCAGTATTTT CASSLEGLAGGLTTLDTQYF
TRBD1 NA TRBJ1-6 TRBV18 TGTGCCAGCTCACGTTCGCGACAGGGCGATTCCTATAATTCACCCCTCCACTTT CASSRSRQGDSYNSPLHF
TRBD1 NA TRBJ1-2 TRBV30 TGTGGCTGTAGTCCGAACAGGGGGAACTATGGCTACACCTTC CGCSPNRGNYGYTF
NA NA TRBJ1-1 TRBV2 TGTGCCAGCAGTTCCAGCTTGAACACTGAAGCTTTCTTT CASSSSLNTEAFF
TRBD2 NA TRBJ2-5 TRBV7-3 TGTGCCAGCAGCCGAAGCGGGGTCGAGACCCAGTACTTC CASSRSGVETQYF
NA NA TRBJ1-2 TRBV14 TGTGCCAGCAGCCAAGGGCAGGGGACCGCCTCCTATGGCTACACCTTC CASSQGQGTASYGYTF
NA NA TRBJ2-3 TRBV7-2 TGTGCCAGCAGCCCCACACTCTCAGGGGAGGCAGATACGCAGTATTTT CASSPTLSGEADTQYF
NA NA TRBJ1-5 TRBV30 TGTGCCTGGAGTACCCGGGCACTTCCCAATCAGCCCCAGCATTTT CAWSTRALPNQPQHF
NA NA TRBJ2-6 TRBV2 TGTGCCAGCAGTGATCGGGGGAACTCTGGGGCCAACGTCCTGACTTTC CASSDRGNSGANVLTF
NA NA TRBJ1-1 TRBV30 TGTGCCTGGAGCGCCACAATGAACACTGAAGCTTTCTTT CAWSATMNTEAFF
NA NA TRBJ1-1 TRBV9 TGTGCCAGCAGCGTAGTCCCGGGGGCTAACACTGAAGCTTTCTTT CASSVVPGANTEAFF
TRBD1 NA TRBJ2-1 TRBV28 TGTGCCAGCAGTTCTACCGGGACAGGGACCTACAATGAGCAGTTCTTC CASSSTGTGTYNEQFF
NA once TRBJ1-1 TRBV7-2 TGTGCCAGCAGTCCAGGGCAGGTGGGGAACACTGAAGCTTTCTTT CASSPGQVGNTEAFF
NA NA TRBJ2-5 TRBV7-3 TGTGCCAGCAGCTTAGGTGTCTCCCGGGGAGAGACCCAGTACTTC CASSLGVSRGETQYF
TRBD1 NA TRBJ2-5 TRBV18 TGTGCCAGCTCAGAACAGGGGGCAGGGCAAGAGACCCAGTACTTC CASSEQGAGQETQYF
NA NA TRBJ2-3 TRBV12-2 TGTGCAAGTCGCTCAGCCCTTACAGGTTTGTACACAGATACGCAGTATTTT CASRSALTGLYTDTQYF
NA few TRBJ1-2 TRBV10-3 TGTGCCATCAGAGTCCGGGACAAGGACGGCTACACCTTC CAIRVRDKDGYTF
NA few TRBJ1-2 TRBV19 TGTGCCAGTAGTATTCAGGAGCTTAACTATGGCTACACCTTC CASSIQELNYGYTF
NA NA TRBJ2-1 TRBV7-2 TGTGCCAGCAGCTCCAGTCACAATGAGCAGTTCTTC CASSSSHNEQFF
NA NA TRBJ2-5 TRBV18 TGTGCCAGCTCACCACCTAACTGGGAGACCCAGTACTTC CASSPPNWETQYF
NA NA TRBJ1-6 TRBV6-2/TRBV6-3 TGTGCCAGCAGCCTAACAGGGAATTCACCCCTCCACTTT CASSLTGNSPLHF
NA NA TRBJ2-2 TRBV27 TGTGCCAGCAGTTTAATGGCAGGGAGGAACACCGGGGAGCTGTTTTTT CASSLMAGRNTGELFF